This TCR beta chain was retrieved from a study of T-cell memory formation after mild COVID-19. This clonotype showed up many times. Its target is not known. Regarding the study as a whole: Still unconfirmed is whether the second-wave clones peaking on day 37 recognized SARS-CoV-2. Contracting CD4+ clones lay largely in CM and EM, with CD8+ ones residing in EMRA.

TCRdb redid the calling of the 5' RACE reads with MiXCR, one entry per CDR3 protein. The sample holds around 180,000 distinct CDR3 sequences, roughly 20% seen once. Trimming removed 3 bases from V and 6 bases from J; junction bases left unmatched: 2. The germline V gene has CDR1 MDHEN and CDR2 SYDVKM. The CDR3 runs 14 residues. This sequence joins TRBV28 and TRBJ2-3; 11 bases match TRBD1. The sample was PBMCs or a T cell subset sorted from them (not recorded which). This receptor was obtained from a man between 18 and 29 years old who had mild COVID-19 (a few samples of this study predate the infection). Cell type and time point are not known. CDR3 nucleotide sequence: TGTGCCAGCAGTTTTGGACAGGGGGCTGATACGCAGTATTTT. Protein sequence: CASSFGQGADTQYF. Looking up the rest from reference TRBV28 and TRBJ2-3 gives the full variable domain: DVKVTQSSRYLVKRTGEKVFLECVQDMDHENMFWYRQDPGLGLRLIYFSYDVKMKEKGDIPEGYSVSREKKERFSLILESASTNQTSMYLCASSFGQGADTQYFGPGTRLTVL.